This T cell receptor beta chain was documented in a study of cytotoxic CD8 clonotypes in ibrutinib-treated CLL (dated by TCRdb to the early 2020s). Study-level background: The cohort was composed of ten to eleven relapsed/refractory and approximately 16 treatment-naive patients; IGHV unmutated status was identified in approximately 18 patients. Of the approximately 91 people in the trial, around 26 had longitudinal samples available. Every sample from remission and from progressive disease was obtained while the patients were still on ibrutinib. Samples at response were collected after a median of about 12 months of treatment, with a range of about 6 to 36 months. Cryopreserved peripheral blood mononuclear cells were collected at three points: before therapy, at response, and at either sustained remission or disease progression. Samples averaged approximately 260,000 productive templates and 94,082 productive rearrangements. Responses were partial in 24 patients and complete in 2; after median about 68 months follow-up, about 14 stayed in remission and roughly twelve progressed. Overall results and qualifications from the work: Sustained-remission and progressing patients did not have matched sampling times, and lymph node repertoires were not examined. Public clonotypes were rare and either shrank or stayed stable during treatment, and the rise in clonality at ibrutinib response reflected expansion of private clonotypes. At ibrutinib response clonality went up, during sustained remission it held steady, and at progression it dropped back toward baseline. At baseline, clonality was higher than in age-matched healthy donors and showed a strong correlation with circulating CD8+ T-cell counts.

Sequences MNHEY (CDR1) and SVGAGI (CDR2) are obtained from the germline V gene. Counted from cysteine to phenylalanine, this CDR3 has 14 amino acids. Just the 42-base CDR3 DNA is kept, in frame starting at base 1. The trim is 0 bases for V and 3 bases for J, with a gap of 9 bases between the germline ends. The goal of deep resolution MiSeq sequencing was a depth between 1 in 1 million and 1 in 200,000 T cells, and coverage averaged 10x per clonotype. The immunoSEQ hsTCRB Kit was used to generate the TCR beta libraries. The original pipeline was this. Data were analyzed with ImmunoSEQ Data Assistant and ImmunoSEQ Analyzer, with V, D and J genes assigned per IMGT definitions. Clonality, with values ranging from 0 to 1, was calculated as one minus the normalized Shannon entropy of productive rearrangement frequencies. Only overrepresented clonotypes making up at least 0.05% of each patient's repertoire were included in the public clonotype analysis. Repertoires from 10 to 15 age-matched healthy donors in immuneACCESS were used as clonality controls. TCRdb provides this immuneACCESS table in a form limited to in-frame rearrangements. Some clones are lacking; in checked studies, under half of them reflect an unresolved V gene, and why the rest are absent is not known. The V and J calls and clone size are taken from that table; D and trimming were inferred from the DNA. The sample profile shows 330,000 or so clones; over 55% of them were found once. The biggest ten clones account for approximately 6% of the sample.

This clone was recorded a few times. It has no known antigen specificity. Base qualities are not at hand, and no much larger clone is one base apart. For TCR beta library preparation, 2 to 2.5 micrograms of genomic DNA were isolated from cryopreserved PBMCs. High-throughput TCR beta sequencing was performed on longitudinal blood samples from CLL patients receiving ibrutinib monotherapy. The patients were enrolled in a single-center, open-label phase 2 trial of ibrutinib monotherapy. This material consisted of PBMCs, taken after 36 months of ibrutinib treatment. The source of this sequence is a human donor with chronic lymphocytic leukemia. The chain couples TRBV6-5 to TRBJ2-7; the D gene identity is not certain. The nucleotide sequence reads TGTGCCAGCAGTTACTCGATCTGGGACTACGAGCAGTACTTC. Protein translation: CASSYSIWDYEQYF.